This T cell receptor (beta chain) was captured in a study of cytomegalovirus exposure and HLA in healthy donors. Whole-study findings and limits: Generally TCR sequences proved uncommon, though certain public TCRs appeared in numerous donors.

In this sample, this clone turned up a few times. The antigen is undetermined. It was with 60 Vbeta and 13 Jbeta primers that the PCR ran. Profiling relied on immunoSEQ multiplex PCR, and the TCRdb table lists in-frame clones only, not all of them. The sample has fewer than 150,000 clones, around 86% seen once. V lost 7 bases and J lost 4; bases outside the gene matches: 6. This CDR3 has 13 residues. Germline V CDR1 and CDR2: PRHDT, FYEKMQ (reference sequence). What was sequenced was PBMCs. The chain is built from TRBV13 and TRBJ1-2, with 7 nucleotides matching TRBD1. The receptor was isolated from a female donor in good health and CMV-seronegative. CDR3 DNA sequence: TGTGCCAGCAACCGACAGGGCCTCTATGGCTACACCTTC. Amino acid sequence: CASNRQGLYGYTF. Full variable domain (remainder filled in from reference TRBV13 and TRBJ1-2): AAGVIQSPRHLIKEKRETATLKCYPIPRHDTVYWYQQGPGQDPQFLISFYEKMQSDKGSIPDRFSAQQFSDYHSELNMSSLELGDSALYFCASNRQGLYGYTFGSGTRLTVV.